Below are 12 T cell receptor beta chains sequenced from a single sample in a study of T cell changes during pregnancy in multiple sclerosis. Method: immunoSEQ multiplex PCR; TCRdb's copy keeps in-frame clones and lacks some. The data show approximately 44,000 clones, roughly nine tenths seen once. The sample consisted of CD4+ T cells from peripheral blood mononuclear cells, taken before pregnancy. The receptors come from a female donor with multiple sclerosis, enrolled in a pregnancy study.

The chain joins TRBV30 to TRBJ1-2; D is unresolved. The CDR3 spans 12 residues. The V end lost 1 base, the J end lost 6 bases, and 9 bases lay between the germline ends. Per the germline V gene, CDR1 is GTSNPN and CDR2 is SVGIG (reference sequence). This CDR3 is CAWSGGRDGYTF. CDR3 in DNA: TGTGCCTGGAGTGGAGGGCGTGATGGCTACACCTTC.

The rearrangement joins TRBV6-1 to TRBJ1-1, with 9 bases matching TRBD1. The V gene end was trimmed by 4 bases and the J gene end by 4 bases; junction bases not matched to a gene: 13. The CDR3 consists of 17 residues. CDR1 and CDR2 from the germline V gene are MNHNS and SASEGT. The CDR3 region has the DNA TGTGCCAGCAGTGCCTACGGACAGGGGTCCCACTCCACTGAAGCTTTCTTT. Translating gives CASSAYGQGSHSTEAFF.

The J gene is TRBJ1-2, the V gene TRBV6-5; the D is unclear. Trimming shortened V by 2 bases and J by 3 bases, and 7 bases separated the two germline ends. The CDR3 totals 13 residues. Germline lookup yields CDR1 MNHEY and CDR2 SVGAGI. CDR3 DNA: TGTGCCAGCAGTTACAACGCAGACTATGGCTACACCTTC. It codes for CASSYNADYGYTF.

This rearrangement joins TRBV7-9 to TRBJ2-2, with a tentative D call TRBD1 (5 bases). The CDR3 loop spans 16 amino acids. From germline, CDR1 is SEHNR and CDR2 FQNEAQ (reference sequence). V dropped 2 bases and J dropped 6 bases, with 16 bases sitting between them. The CDR3 DNA sequence: TGTGCCAGCAGCTTACGGCAGGGCGGACGCGCCGGGGAGCTGTTTTTT. Protein sequence: CASSLRQGGRAGELFF. The full variable domain, in which reference TRBV7-9 and TRBJ2-2 provide the parts outside the CDR3, is DTGVSQNPRHKITKRGQNVTFRCDPISEHNRLYWYRQTLGQGPEFLTYFQNEAQLEKSRLLSDRFSAERPKGSFSTLEIQRTEQGDSAMYLCASSLRQGGRAGELFFGEGSRLTVL.

The chain recombines TRBV6-5 with TRBJ2-7; TRBD1 agrees at 7 bases. This CDR3 region has 11 residues. Germline trimming cut 6 bases from V and 8 bases from J; bases unmatched to any gene: 4. CDR1 is MNHEY and CDR2 is SVGAGI in the germline V gene. In DNA, the CDR3 is TGTGCCAGCAGGCTACAGGGGAAGCAGTACTTC. Its protein is CASRLQGKQYF.

V and J are TRBV5-4 and TRBJ2-3; 8 bases line up with TRBD2. Germline V gene sequence: CDR1 SGHNT, CDR2 YYREEE (reference sequence). CDR3 size: 16 residues. Losses at the gene ends were 4 bases for V and 2 bases for J; bases not matched to a gene: 9. The CDR3 is CASSRRVAGSTDTQYF. The CDR3 DNA is TGTGCCAGCAGCCGTCGGGTAGCGGGGTCCACAGATACGCAGTATTTT. Full variable domain (rest looked up from reference TRBV5-4 and TRBJ2-3): ETGVTQSPTHLIKTRGQQVTLRCSSQSGHNTVSWYQQALGQGPQFIFQYYREEENGRGNFPPRFSGLQFPNYSSELNVNALELDDSALYLCASSRRVAGSTDTQYFGPGTRLTVL.

CDR3 DNA sequence: TGTGCCAGCAGCCCTGCGGGGAAACTGTTTTTT. This codes for CASSPAGKLFF. The chain carries TRBV6-6 and TRBJ1-4; no definite D call. The CDR3 runs to 11 residues. CDR1 is MNHNY, CDR2 SVGAGI, per germline (reference sequence). Trimming removed 6 bases from V and 11 bases from J, with 10 bases in between.

The rearrangement links TRBV7-8 to TRBJ2-3; 8 bases map to TRBD2. Germline CDR1 and CDR2: SGHVS and FQNEAQ. Losses at the gene ends were 5 bases for V and 2 bases for J; bases not matched to a gene: 12. This CDR3 region has 17 residues. The CDR3 spells CASSRSRRGGNTDTQYF. In DNA, the CDR3 is TGTGCCAGCAGCCGGAGCCGGCGCGGGGGGAACACAGATACGCAGTATTTT.

The rearrangement uses TRBV19 and TRBJ2-2, with 9 bases aligning to TRBD2. The germline CDR1 and CDR2 sequences are LNHDA and SQIVND (reference sequence). With V trimmed by 7 bases and J by 4 bases, 4 bases remained unmatched. The CDR3 runs to 14 residues. CDR3 in amino acids: CASIAGAGTGELFF. The CDR3 bases are TGTGCCAGTATAGCGGGGGCGGGCACCGGGGAGCTGTTTTTT.

CDR3 loop: CASSPTDSLYGYTF. The CDR3 DNA reads as TGTGCCAGCAGCCCGACAGATTCCCTCTATGGCTACACCTTC. The J gene is TRBJ1-2, the V gene TRBV7-8, with D possibly matching TRBD1 (5 bases). Looked up from germline, CDR1 is SGHVS and CDR2 is FQNEAQ. This CDR3 has 14 residues. Trimming took off 5 bases at V and 4 bases at J, with 14 bases between the two ends.

The V and J genes are TRBV5-6 and TRBJ1-4; the D is unclear. Trimming left V 4 bases short and J 6 bases short, with 13 bases between. The CDR3 is made up of 14 amino acids. The V gene's germline CDR1 is SGHDT and CDR2 YYEEEE. The CDR3 DNA reads as TGTGCCAGCAGCATGCGGGGAGGGTATGAAAAACTGTTTTTT. Translating gives CASSMRGGYEKLFF.

In its sample, this clone was seen once. The rearrangement uses TRBV7-2 and TRBJ2-6; no reliable D call. The CDR3 is made up of 16 amino acids. In germline, CDR1 is SGHTA, CDR2 FQGNSA. Trimming removed 5 bases at V and 1 base at J, with 12 bases between. The CDR3 DNA follows: TGTGCCAGCAGCGGAGCTACTGGGTCTGGGGCCAACGTCCTGACTTTC. This gives the protein CASSGATGSGANVLTF.